Below, 9 T cell receptor beta chains from the same sample are listed, as sequenced in a study of cytomegalovirus exposure and HLA in healthy donors. PCR involved 60 Vbeta and 13 Jbeta primers. TCRdb keeps only in-frame clones here, not all; method: immunoSEQ multiplex PCR. The sample shows 100,000 or so clones, around 80% of them seen only once. Sequenced input: PBMCs. All receptors come from a man aged 35 to 55 in good health and CMV-seropositive.

CDR3 residues: CASSDTLRTGDEQYF. Written as DNA, the CDR3 is TGTGCCAGCAGTGACACACTCCGGACAGGGGACGAGCAGTACTTC. The chain couples TRBV6-1 to TRBJ2-7; 9 positions agree with TRBD1. V lost 3 bases, J lost 5 bases, and 8 bases stayed unmatched. The CDR3 sequence is 15 residues long. Germline V lookup: CDR1 MNHNS, CDR2 SASEGT.

This clone was found a few times. The chain combines TRBV5-4 with TRBJ1-2; 7 bases align to TRBD1. V trimming: 0 bases; J trimming: 2 bases; junction bases outside the gene matches: 7. The CDR3 extends over 16 amino acids. The germline gives CDR1 SGHNT, CDR2 YYREEE (reference sequence). In DNA, the CDR3 is TGTGCCAGCAGCTTGGGACAGGGTGGGATGAACTATGGCTACACCTTC. It specifies CASSLGQGGMNYGYTF.

The chain joins TRBV15 to TRBJ2-5; D not resolved. Trimming pared 0 bases from V and 4 bases from J, leaving 3 bases between. The CDR3 contains 12 residues. CDR1 LNHNV and CDR2 YYDKDF come from the germline V gene (reference sequence). This chain's CDR3 is CATSRDIETQYF. In DNA, the CDR3 is TGTGCCACCAGCAGAGATATAGAGACCCAGTACTTC.

The V and J genes are TRBV5-1 and TRBJ1-1; 8 bases are a match to TRBD1. Germline-derived CDR1 and CDR2 are SGHRS and YFSETQ. J gave up 3 bases and V 4 bases, and 5 bases lay outside the gene matches. There are 14 residues in the CDR3. CDR3: CASSPTGGHTEAFF. DNA of the CDR3: TGCGCCAGCAGCCCAACAGGGGGGCACACTGAAGCTTTCTTT.

A single count supports this clone. V usage is TRBV5-1 and J usage is TRBJ1-1; TRBD1 aligns across 11 bases. The CDR3 loop spans 15 amino acids. In germline, CDR1 is SGHRS, CDR2 YFSETQ. Trimming removed 3 bases from V and 5 bases from J; junction bases left unmatched: 6. CDR3 in amino acids: CASSWGTGGETEAFF. The CDR3 bases are TGCGCCAGCAGCTGGGGGACAGGGGGTGAAACTGAAGCTTTCTTT.

V is TRBV7-2 and J is TRBJ1-2; D gene unclear. The CDR3 is 12 amino acids. The germline V and J ends were trimmed by 1 base and 11 bases, with 11 bases remaining between them. The germline V gene encodes CDR1 SGHTA and CDR2 FQGNSA. Written as DNA, the CDR3 is TGTGCCAGCAGCTTAGAGACTGGGAGGTACACCTTC. Encoded protein: CASSLETGRYTF.

This clone was picked up a small number of times. The chain couples TRBV4-2 to TRBJ2-7, with TRBD1 identical over 8 bases. J was trimmed by 0 bases and V by 0 bases; bases with no gene match: 10. CDR1 is LGHNA, CDR2 YNFKEQ, per germline. This CDR3 contains 18 residues. The CDR3 here is CASSQEADRGGPSYEQYF. CDR3 DNA sequence: TGTGCCAGCAGCCAAGAGGCTGACAGGGGAGGTCCCTCCTACGAGCAGTACTTC.

This chain connects TRBV5-6 to TRBJ2-2, with a possible D match to TRBD1 (5 bases). V shed 5 bases and J shed 5 bases, with 22 bases lying between them. Germline lookup yields CDR1 SGHDT and CDR2 YYEEEE. The CDR3 extends over 17 amino acids. CDR3 nucleotide sequence: TGTGCCAGCAGGGATGACAAGAAATTCCAGGGAACCGGGGAGCTGTTTTTT. Amino acid sequence: CASRDDKKFQGTGELFF.

This sequence joins TRBV2 and TRBJ2-2; tentative D call: TRBD2 (5 bases). The CDR3 contains 13 residues. The germline V and J ends were trimmed by 6 bases and 3 bases, with 8 bases remaining between them. Germline CDR1 and CDR2: SNHLY and FYNNEI. CDR3 sequence: CASSRGDTGELFF. The CDR3 DNA is TGTGCCAGCAGCCGGGGTGACACCGGGGAGCTGTTTTTT.